This TCR beta chain was recorded in a study of response to subunit inactivated influenza vaccine. Overall study results and limits: The authors proposed limited new T cell recruitment per seasonal influenza vaccination.

Using its own MiXCR run on the RT-PCR reads, TCRdb lists one record per CDR3 protein. The sample shows more than 700,000 distinct CDR3 sequences, around 21% of them seen only once. The table lists this clonotype with many counts. Its target is not known. Trimming stripped 4 bases from V and 5 bases from J, with 11 bases between. The CDR3 sequence is 13 residues long. The rearrangement joins TRBV12-3 or TRBV12-4 to TRBJ1-2, with D unclear. The sequence came from a man aged 50-59 years who received an inactivated influenza vaccine. The specimen comprised PBMCs from blood, sampled around 5 days after vaccination. CDR3: CASSSGRGYGYTF. The CDR3 DNA reads as TGTGCCAGCAGTTCCGGTCGAGGGTATGGCTACACCTTC.